Below, 11 T cell receptor beta chains from the same sample are listed, as sequenced in a study of OX40 agonist ivuxolimab in advanced cancers. The assay was immunoSEQ multiplex PCR, and TCRdb's table has in-frame clones only and misses some. Altogether about 35,000 clones are present, approximately 80% being singletons, with the ten largest covering approximately 14%. This material consisted of CD4+ or CD8+ T cells sorted from blood, taken in a trial of the OX40 agonist ivuxolimab. The receptor set was obtained from an adult with an advanced solid tumor such as melanoma, head and neck, liver or kidney cancer.

In this sample, this clone turned up once. The chain is built from TRBV5-5 and TRBJ1-5; possibly TRBD1 for D (6 bases). The CDR3 contains 16 residues. Trimming stripped 0 bases from V and 0 bases from J, with 10 bases between. The germline gives CDR1 SGHKS, CDR2 YYEKEE (reference sequence). CDR3 amino acids: CASSLEQGLSNQPQHF. In DNA form, the CDR3 reads TGTGCCAGCAGCTTGGAGCAGGGGCTTAGCAATCAGCCCCAGCATTTT. Variable domain in full (rest from reference TRBV5-5 and TRBJ1-5): DAGVTQSPTHLIKTRGQQVTLRCSPISGHKSVSWYQQVLGQGPQFIFQYYEKEERGRGNFPDRFSARQFPNYSSELNVNALLLGDSALYLCASSLEQGLSNQPQHFGDGTRLSIL.

There are a few counts of this clone. The rearrangement joins TRBV7-6 to TRBJ1-1; D gene ambiguous. This CDR3 comprises 14 residues. V was shortened by 3 bases and J by 1 base, with 9 bases between the two germline ends. The V gene's germline CDR1 is SGHVS and CDR2 FNYEAQ. CDR3 in DNA: TGTGCCAGCAGCTTGGGGAGAGGGAACACTGAAGCTTTCTTT. It codes for CASSLGRGNTEAFF.

V is TRBV11-2 and J is TRBJ1-5, with D possibly TRBD1 on 5 matching bases. The germline V gene encodes CDR1 SGHAT and CDR2 FQNNGV. CDR3 size: 15 residues. The V end lost 0 bases, the J end lost 0 bases, and 6 bases lay between the germline ends. The CDR3 nucleotides read TGTGCCAGCAGCTTAGATGGGGCTAGCAATCAGCCCCAGCATTTT. It codes for CASSLDGASNQPQHF. Full variable domain (outside the CDR3, taken from reference TRBV11-2 and TRBJ1-5): EAGVAQSPRYKIIEKRQSVAFWCNPISGHATLYWYQQILGQGPKLLIQFQNNGVVDDSQLPKDRFSAERLKGVDSTLKIQPAKLEDSAVYLCASSLDGASNQPQHFGDGTRLSIL.

This chain joins TRBV19 and TRBJ1-2; TRBD1 is a possible D gene (5 bases). V shed 6 bases and J shed 0 bases, with 14 bases lying between them. CDR3 length equals 15 residues. Germline assignment: CDR1 LNHDA and CDR2 SQIVND (reference sequence). The CDR3 sequence is CASRDQGYTNYGYTF. CDR3 sequence (DNA): TGTGCCAGTAGGGACCAGGGATATACTAACTATGGCTACACCTTC.

The gene calls are TRBV27 and TRBJ2-5, with unresolved D. The CDR3 extends over 14 amino acids. Germline assignment: CDR1 MNHEY and CDR2 SMNVEV (reference sequence). V was clipped by 6 bases and J by 11 bases, with 22 bases between them. The CDR3 region is CASRGLDPTCEQYF. DNA of the CDR3: TGTGCCAGCAGAGGTCTAGACCCTACGTGTGAGCAGTACTTC.

By share, this clone counts as medium-sized. CDR3 DNA: TGTGCCAGCAGCCCGGGACAGTACCAAGAGACCCAGTACTTC. Residues: CASSPGQYQETQYF. V gene TRBV5-5 combines with J gene TRBJ2-5; 7 bases map to TRBD1. Unmatched junction bases numbered 3, after V lost 4 bases and J lost 0 bases. Germline loops: CDR1 SGHKS, CDR2 YYEKEE (reference sequence). The length of the CDR3 is 14 residues. The variable domain in full, with the rest retrieved from reference TRBV5-5 and TRBJ2-5, is DAGVTQSPTHLIKTRGQQVTLRCSPISGHKSVSWYQQVLGQGPQFIFQYYEKEERGRGNFPDRFSARQFPNYSSELNVNALLLGDSALYLCASSPGQYQETQYFGPGTRLLVL.

The V gene is TRBV5-4, the J gene TRBJ1-6; D is ambiguous. V lost 2 bases, J lost 6 bases, and 6 bases lay in between. This CDR3 contains 13 residues. The germline V gene encodes CDR1 SGHNT and CDR2 YYREEE (reference sequence). The CDR3 DNA is TGTGCCAGCAGCTTCGGGATTAATTCACCCCTCCACTTT. Amino acids: CASSFGINSPLHF. The variable domain in full, completed from reference TRBV5-4 and TRBJ1-6, reads ETGVTQSPTHLIKTRGQQVTLRCSSQSGHNTVSWYQQALGQGPQFIFQYYREEENGRGNFPPRFSGLQFPNYSSELNVNALELDDSALYLCASSFGINSPLHFGNGTRLTVT.

The rearrangement joins TRBV10-3 to TRBJ2-3, with D possibly matching TRBD2 (6 bases). The germline V and J ends were trimmed by 6 bases and 3 bases, with 7 bases remaining between them. The CDR3 has 12 residues. CDR1 and CDR2 from the germline V gene are ENHRY and SYGVKD. The CDR3 sequence: CAIRTSTDTQYF. The CDR3 region has the DNA TGTGCCATCAGGACTAGTACAGATACGCAGTATTTT.

The chain recombines TRBV18 with TRBJ1-2; D not resolved. Germline values: CDR1 KGHSH, CDR2 LQKENI. The V end was cut by 1 base, the J end by 8 bases, with 11 bases between. The CDR3 totals 13 residues. For the CDR3, the DNA is TGTGCCAGCTCACCACAAAGGGAGACGGGCTACACCTTC. This translates into CASSPQRETGYTF.

CDR3 DNA sequence: TGTGCCCTCTCTCGAGCGGGGAGCAATGAGCAGTTCTTC. This sequence encodes CALSRAGSNEQFF. The chain couples TRBV28 to TRBJ2-1; TRBD2 matches at 7 bases. V was pared by 11 bases and J by 6 bases, with 10 bases of the junction left unmatched. Germline values: CDR1 MDHEN, CDR2 SYDVKM. CDR3 length equals 13 residues.

The J gene is TRBJ2-7, the V gene TRBV7-6; D uncertain. The CDR3 length is 13 residues. V lost 3 bases, J lost 2 bases, and 8 bases lay in between. Per germline, CDR1 SGHVS and CDR2 FNYEAQ. CDR3 protein: CASSFSQTYEQYF. The CDR3 nucleotides read TGTGCCAGCAGCTTTAGCCAGACCTACGAGCAGTACTTC.